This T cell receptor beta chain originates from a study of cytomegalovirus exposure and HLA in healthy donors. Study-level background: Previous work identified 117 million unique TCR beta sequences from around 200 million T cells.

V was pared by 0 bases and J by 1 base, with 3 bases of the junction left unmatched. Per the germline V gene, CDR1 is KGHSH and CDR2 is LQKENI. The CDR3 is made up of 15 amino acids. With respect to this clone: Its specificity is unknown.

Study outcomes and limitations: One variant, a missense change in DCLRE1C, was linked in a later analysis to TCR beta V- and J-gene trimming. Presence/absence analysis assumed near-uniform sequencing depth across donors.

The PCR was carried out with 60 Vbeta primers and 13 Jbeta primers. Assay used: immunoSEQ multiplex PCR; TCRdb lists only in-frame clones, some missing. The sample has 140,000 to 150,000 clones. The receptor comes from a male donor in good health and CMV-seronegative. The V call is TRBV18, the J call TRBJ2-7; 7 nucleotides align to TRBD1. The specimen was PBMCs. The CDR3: CASSPPGQLSYEQYF. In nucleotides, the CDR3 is TGTGCCAGCTCACCACCGGGACAGCTATCCTACGAGCAGTACTTC.